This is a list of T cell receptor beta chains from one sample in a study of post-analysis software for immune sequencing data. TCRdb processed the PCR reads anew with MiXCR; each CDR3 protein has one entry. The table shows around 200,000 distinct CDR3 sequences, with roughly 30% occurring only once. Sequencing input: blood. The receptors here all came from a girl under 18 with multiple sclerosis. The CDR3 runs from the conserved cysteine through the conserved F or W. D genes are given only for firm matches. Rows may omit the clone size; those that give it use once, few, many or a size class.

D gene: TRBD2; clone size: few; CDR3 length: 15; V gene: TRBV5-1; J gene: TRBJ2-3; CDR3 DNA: TGCGCCAGCAGATCTAGCGGGGACCTCACAAATACGCAGTATTTT; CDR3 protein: CASRSSGDLTNTQYF
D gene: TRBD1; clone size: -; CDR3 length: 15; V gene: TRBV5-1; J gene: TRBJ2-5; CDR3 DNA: TGCGCCAGCACCGTAACCGGGACAGGGGGAGAGACCCAGTACTTC; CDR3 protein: CASTVTGTGGETQYF
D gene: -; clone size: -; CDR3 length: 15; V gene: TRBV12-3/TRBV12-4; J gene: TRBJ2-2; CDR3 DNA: TGTGCCAGCAACCGTGGGGCGGCGAACACCGGGGAGCTGTTTTTT; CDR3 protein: CASNRGAANTGELFF
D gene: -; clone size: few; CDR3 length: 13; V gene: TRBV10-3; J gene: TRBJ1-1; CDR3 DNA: TGTGCCATCAGTTACGGGGCGGGCACTGAAGCTTTCTTT; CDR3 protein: CAISYGAGTEAFF
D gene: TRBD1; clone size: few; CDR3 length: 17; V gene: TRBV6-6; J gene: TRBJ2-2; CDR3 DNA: TGTGCCAGCAGTTACGCCGGGGGGACAGGGTTAACCGGGGAGCTGTTTTTT; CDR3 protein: CASSYAGGTGLTGELFF
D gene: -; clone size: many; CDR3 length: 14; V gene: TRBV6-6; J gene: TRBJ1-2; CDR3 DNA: TGTGCCAGCAGTTATAGGGATACCGACTATGGCTACACCTTC; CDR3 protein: CASSYRDTDYGYTF
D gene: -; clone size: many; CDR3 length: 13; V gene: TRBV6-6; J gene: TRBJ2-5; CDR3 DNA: TGTGCCAGCAGTTACGACAGCCCGAGGACCCAGTACTTC; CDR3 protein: CASSYDSPRTQYF
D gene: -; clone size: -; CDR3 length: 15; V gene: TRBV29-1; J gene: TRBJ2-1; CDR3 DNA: TGCAGCGGTGGGGTTGGGGTGGGAGCCTACAATGAGCAGTTCTTC; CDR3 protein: CSGGVGVGAYNEQFF
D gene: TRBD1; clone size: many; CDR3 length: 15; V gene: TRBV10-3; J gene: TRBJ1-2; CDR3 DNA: TGTGCCATCAGTGAGTCCGGTTCAGGGGGCGATGGCTACACCTTC; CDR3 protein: CAISESGSGGDGYTF
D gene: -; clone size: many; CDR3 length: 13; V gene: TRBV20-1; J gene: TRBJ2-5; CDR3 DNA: TGCAGTGCTTATACAGGGCTCCAAGAGACCCAGTACTTC; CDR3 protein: CSAYTGLQETQYF
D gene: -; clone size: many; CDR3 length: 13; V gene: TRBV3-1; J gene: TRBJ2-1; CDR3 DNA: TGTGCCAGCAGCCAAGTCGGCGGGGACGAGCAGTTCTTC; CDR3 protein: CASSQVGGDEQFF
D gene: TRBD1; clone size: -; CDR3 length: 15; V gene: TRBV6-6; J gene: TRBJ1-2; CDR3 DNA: TGTGCCAGCGGGGATAAGGGGGCGCGGGCCTATGGCTACACCTTC; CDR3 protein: CASGDKGARAYGYTF
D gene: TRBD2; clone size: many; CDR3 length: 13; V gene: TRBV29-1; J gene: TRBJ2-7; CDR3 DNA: TGCAGCGTTGGCAGCGGGGGGTCCTACGAGCAGTACTTC; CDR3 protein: CSVGSGGSYEQYF
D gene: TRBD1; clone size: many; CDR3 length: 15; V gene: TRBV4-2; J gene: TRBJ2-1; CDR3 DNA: TGTGCCAGCAGCCCCAGACAGGGGGGTCTCAATGAGCAGTTCTTC; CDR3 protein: CASSPRQGGLNEQFF
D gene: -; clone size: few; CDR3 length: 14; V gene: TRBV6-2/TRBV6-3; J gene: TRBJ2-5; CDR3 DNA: TGTGCCAGCAGTTACATCACTCCCCAAGAGACCCAGTACTTC; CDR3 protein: CASSYITPQETQYF
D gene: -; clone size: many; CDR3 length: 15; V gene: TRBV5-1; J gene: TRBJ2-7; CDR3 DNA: TGCGCCAGTACCCTTTCGGCAGGGAACCCCTACGAGCAGTACTTC; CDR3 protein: CASTLSAGNPYEQYF
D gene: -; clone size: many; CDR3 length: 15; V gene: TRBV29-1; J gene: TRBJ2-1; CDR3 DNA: TGCAGCGTTGCCGCTCCGGAGGTCACCTACAATGAGCAGTTCTTC; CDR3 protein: CSVAAPEVTYNEQFF
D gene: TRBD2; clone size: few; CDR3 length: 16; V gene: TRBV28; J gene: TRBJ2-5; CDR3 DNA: TGTGCCAGCAACAAAGGACTAGCGGGAACCCAAGAGACCCAGTACTTC; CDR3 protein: CASNKGLAGTQETQYF
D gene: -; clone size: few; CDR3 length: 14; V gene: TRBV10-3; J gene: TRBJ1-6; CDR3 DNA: TGTGCCATCAGTGTCGGGGGTAGGAATTCACCCCTCCACTTT; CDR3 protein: CAISVGGRNSPLHF
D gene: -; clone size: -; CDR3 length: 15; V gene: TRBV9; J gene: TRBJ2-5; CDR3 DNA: TGTGCCAGCAGCCCACGGTTCGAGGGCCAAGAGACCCAGTACTTC; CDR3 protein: CASSPRFEGQETQYF
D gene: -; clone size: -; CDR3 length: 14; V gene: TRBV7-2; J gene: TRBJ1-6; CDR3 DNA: TGTGCGAGCGGGCCCCCCGGGGACCTTGCACCCCCCCACTTT; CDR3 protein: CASGPPGDLAPPHF
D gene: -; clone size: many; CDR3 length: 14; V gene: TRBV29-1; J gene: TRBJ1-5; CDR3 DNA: TGCAGCGTTGATAATGGGGTTGGGGATCAGCCCCAGCATTTT; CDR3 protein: CSVDNGVGDQPQHF
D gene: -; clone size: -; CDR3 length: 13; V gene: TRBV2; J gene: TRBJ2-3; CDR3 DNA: TGTGCCAGCAGTGAAGACGGGCAGGGGACGCAGTATTTT; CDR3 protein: CASSEDGQGTQYF
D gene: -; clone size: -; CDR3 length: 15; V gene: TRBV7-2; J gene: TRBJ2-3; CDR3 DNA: TGTGCCAGCAGCTTAGCGGGCGATTTCACAGATACGCAGTATTTT; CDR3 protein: CASSLAGDFTDTQYF
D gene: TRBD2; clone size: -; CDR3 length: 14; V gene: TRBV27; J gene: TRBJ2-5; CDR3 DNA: TGTGCCAGCAGCCGGGGGGAGAGGATCGACGGGCAGTACTTC; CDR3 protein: CASSRGERIDGQYF
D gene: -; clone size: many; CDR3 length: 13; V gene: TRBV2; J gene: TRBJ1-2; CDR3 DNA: TGTGCCAGCAGTGGCGGAAGCGACTATGGCTACACCTTC; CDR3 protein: CASSGGSDYGYTF
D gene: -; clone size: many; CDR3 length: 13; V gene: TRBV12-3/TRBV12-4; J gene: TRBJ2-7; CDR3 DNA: TGTGCCAGCACCGCCATCTGGGGGTACGAGCAGTACTTC; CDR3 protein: CASTAIWGYEQYF
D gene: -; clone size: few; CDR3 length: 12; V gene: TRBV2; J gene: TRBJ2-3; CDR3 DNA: TGTGCCAGCACCGATGGGACAGATACGCAGTATTTT; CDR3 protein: CASTDGTDTQYF
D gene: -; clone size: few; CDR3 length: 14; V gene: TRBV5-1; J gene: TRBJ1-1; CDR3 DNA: TGCGCCAGCAGCTTTCGGGACGGGGACACTGAAGCTTTCTTT; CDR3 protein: CASSFRDGDTEAFF
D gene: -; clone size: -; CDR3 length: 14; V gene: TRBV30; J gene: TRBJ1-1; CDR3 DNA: TGTGCCTGGACCATAGGGGGGGGGAAGACTGAAGCTTTCTTT; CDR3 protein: CAWTIGGGKTEAFF
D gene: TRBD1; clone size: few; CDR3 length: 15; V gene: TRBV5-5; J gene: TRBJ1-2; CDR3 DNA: TGTGCCAGCAGCCAACCTACAGGGGGCAACTATGGCTACACCTTC; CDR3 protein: CASSQPTGGNYGYTF
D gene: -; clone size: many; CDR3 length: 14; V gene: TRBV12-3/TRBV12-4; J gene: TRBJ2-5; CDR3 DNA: TGTGCCAGCAGTTTAGGACAGCCCCAAGAGACCCAGTACTTC; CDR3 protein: CASSLGQPQETQYF
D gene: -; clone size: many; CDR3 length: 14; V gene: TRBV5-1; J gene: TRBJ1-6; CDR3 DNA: TGCGCCAGCAGTTCGGGCCGACCTGATTCACCCCTCCACTTT; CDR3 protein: CASSSGRPDSPLHF
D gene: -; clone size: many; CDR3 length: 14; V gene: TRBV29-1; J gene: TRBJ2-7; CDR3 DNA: TGCAGCGTTGCGATGACAGGCTACGCCTACGAGCAGTACTTC; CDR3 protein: CSVAMTGYAYEQYF
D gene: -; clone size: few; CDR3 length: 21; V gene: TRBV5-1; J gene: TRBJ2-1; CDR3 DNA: TGCGCCAGCAGCTTGTTCGGGCCCCGGGCGTCAGGGGCGGGGACTTACAATGAGCAGTTCTTC; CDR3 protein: CASSLFGPRASGAGTYNEQFF
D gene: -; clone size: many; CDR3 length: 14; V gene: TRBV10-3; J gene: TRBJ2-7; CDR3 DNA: TGTGCCATCAGTGATGGGGGTTTTAAGAACGAGCAGTACTTC; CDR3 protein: CAISDGGFKNEQYF
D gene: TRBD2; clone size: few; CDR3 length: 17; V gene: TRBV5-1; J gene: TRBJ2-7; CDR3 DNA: TGCGCCAGCAGCTTGGCTCCGGGACTAGCGGGAACTTACGAGCAGTACTTC; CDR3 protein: CASSLAPGLAGTYEQYF
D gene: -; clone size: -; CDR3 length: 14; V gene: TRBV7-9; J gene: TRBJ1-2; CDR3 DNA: TGTGCCAGCAGCTTATCACCAGGGAACTATGGCTACACCTTC; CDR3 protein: CASSLSPGNYGYTF
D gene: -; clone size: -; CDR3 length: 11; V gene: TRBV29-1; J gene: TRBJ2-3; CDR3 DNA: TGCAGCGTTGGTCAAACAGATACGCAGTATTTT; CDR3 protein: CSVGQTDTQYF
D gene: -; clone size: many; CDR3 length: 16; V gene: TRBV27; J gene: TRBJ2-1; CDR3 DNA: TGTGCCAGCAGCCGGGGGAGACTGTCCACCTACAATGAGCAGTTCTTC; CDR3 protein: CASSRGRLSTYNEQFF
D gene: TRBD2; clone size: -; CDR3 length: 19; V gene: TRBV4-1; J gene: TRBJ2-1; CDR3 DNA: TGCGCCAGCAGCCATCAAGGACTAGCGGGGGCCACCTTTTACAATGAGCAGTTCTTC; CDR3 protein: CASSHQGLAGATFYNEQFF
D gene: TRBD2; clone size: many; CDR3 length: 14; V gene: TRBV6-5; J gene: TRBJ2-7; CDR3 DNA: TGTGCCAGCAGCCTGACTAGCGGGGTCTACGAGCAGTACTTC; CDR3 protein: CASSLTSGVYEQYF
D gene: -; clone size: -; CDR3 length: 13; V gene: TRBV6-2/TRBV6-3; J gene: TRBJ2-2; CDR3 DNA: TGTGCCAGCAGTTACTCCGACATCGGGGAGCTGTTTTTT; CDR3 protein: CASSYSDIGELFF
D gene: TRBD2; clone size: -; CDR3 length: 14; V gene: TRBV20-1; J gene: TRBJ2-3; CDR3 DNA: TGCAGTGCGAGACTAGCGGGGGGGCGGGATACGCAGTATTTT; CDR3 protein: CSARLAGGRDTQYF
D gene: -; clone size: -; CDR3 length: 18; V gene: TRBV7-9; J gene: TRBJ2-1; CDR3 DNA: TGTGCCAGCAGCCTTGCCGCTCGTGGGGGTGGCCCCAGGGCTGAGCAGTTCTTC; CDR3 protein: CASSLAARGGGPRAEQFF
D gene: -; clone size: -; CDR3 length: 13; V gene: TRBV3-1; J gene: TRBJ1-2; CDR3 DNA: TGTGCCAGCAGCCAAGAGGGGACCTATGACTACACCTTC; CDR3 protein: CASSQEGTYDYTF
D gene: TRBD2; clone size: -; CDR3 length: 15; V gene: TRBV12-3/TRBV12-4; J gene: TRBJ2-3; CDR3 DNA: TGTGCCAGCAGTTCCGGGACTAGCGGCGCAGATACGCAGTATTTT; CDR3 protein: CASSSGTSGADTQYF
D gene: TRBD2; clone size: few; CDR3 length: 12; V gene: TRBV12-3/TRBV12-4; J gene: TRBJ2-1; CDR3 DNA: TGTGCCAGCACCACCTTAGCGGGGGCGATGTTCTTC; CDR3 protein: CASTTLAGAMFF